This T cell receptor (beta chain) appears in the sequencing data of a study of Tregs in tolerant kidney transplant recipients. Sequencing was performed with immunoSEQ multiplex PCR; in TCRdb, only in-frame clones are kept and a portion is missing. The sample contains about 81,000 clones, roughly 90% of which appear only once. V lost 4 bases to trimming and J lost 9 bases; unmatched junction nucleotides: 9. The CDR3 is 15 residues long. Looked up from germline, CDR1 is SGHTA and CDR2 is FQGNSA. Study observations and caveats: In tolerant patients, donor-specific Tregs outgrew total Tregs, suggesting antigen-driven expansion.

Turning to this clone: Its antigen is as yet unknown.

Mixed chimerism was transient after nonmyeloablative marrow transplants from related graft donors. Unstimulated Tregs (CD4+CD25+CD127-) and CD4+CD25- non-Tregs were sorted from PBMCs. This TCR was sampled from a human patient who received a combined kidney and bone marrow transplant. A share of the T cells may be of graft donor origin. The chain uses TRBV7-2 and TRBJ2-1; TRBD2 aligns across 10 bases. Sequenced material: CD4+ T cells from blood (PBMCs), taken 24 months after the transplant. Here the CDR3 DNA reads TGTGCCAGCAGCTACGGACTAGCGGAGGGGGGTGAGCAGTTCTTC. It specifies CASSYGLAEGGEQFF.